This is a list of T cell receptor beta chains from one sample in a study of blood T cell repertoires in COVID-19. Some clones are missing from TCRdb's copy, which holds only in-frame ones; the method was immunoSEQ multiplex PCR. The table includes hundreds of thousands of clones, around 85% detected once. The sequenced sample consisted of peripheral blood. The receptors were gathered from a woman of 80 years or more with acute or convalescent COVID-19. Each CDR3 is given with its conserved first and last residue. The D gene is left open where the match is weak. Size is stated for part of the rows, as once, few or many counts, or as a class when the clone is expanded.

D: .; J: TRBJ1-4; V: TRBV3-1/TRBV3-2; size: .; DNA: TGTGCCAGCAGCCAAGGGACAACGAATGAAAAACTGTTTTTT; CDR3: CASSQGTTNEKLFF
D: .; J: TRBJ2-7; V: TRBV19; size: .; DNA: TGTGCCAGTAGTTTAGGGCTGGCCTACGAGCAGTACTTC; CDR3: CASSLGLAYEQYF
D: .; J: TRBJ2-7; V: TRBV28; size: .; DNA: TGTGCCAGCAGTTGGACTCAGAATACCTACGAGCAGTACTTC; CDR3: CASSWTQNTYEQYF
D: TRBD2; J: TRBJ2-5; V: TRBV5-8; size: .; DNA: TGTGCCAGCAGCTTGAGGGTTTCGGGACTAGCGGCCCAGTACTTC; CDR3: CASSLRVSGLAAQYF
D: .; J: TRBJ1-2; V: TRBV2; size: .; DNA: TGTGCCAGCACCGAAGGGGCAGGAAATTCCGGCTACACCTTC; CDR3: CASTEGAGNSGYTF
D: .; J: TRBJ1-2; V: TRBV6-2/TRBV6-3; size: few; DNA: TGTGCCAGCAGCCTTCAGGGGTCCTATGGCTACACCTTC; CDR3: CASSLQGSYGYTF
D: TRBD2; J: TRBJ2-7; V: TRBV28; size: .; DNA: TGTGCCAGCATACCAGCGGGAGGGCCCCACCTCACTTTC; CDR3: CASIPAGGPHLTF
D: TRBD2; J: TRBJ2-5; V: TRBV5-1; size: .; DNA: TGCGCCAGCAGCTTGTTAGCGGGGGGGCAAGAGACCCAGTACTTC; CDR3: CASSLLAGGQETQYF
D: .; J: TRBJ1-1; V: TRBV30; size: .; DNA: TGTGCCTGGAGTCAACCAGGGTATGTCTCTGAAGCTTTCTTT; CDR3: CAWSQPGYVSEAFF
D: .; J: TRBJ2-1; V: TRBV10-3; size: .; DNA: TGTGCCATCAGTGAGTCGGGCCCTGGGAATGAGCAGTTCTTC; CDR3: CAISESGPGNEQFF
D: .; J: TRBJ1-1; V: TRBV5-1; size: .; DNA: TGCGCCAGCAGCTTGGACGCAGGGTTGACTGAAGCTTTCTTT; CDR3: CASSLDAGLTEAFF
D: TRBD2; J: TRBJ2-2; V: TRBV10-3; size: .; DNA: TGTGCCATCAGTGAGTCGATAGCGGGAGAAACCGGGGAGCTGTTTTTT; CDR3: CAISESIAGETGELFF
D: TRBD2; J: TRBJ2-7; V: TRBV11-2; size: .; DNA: TGTGCCAGCAGCTTATCATGGACTAGCGGGGCTCCCTACGAGCAGTACTTC; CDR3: CASSLSWTSGAPYEQYF
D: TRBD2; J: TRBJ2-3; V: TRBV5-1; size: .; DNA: TGCGCCAGCAGCTTGGTGACTAGCTCAGATACGCAGTATTTT; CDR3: CASSLVTSSDTQYF
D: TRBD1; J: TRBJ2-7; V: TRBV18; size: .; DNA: TGTGCCAGCTCACCAGCGGGACAGGGCACCTACGAGCAGTACTTC; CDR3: CASSPAGQGTYEQYF
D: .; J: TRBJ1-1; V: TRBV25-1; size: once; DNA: TGTGCCAGCAGTGAAACAGGGTTGGTCACTGAAGCTTTCTTT; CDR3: CASSETGLVTEAFF
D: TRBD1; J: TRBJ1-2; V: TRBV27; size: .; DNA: TGTGCCAGCAGTTTCCTCCGGGGACAGGGAAGCGGCTACACCTTC; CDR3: CASSFLRGQGSGYTF
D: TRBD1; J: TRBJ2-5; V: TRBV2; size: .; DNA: TGTGCCAGCAACCCGGGACAGATAAATCAGGAGACCCAGTACTTC; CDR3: CASNPGQINQETQYF
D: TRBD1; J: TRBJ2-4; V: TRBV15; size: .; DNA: TGTGCCACCAGCGCCCGACAGGGGGCGCCCCCCAAAAACATTCAGTACTTC; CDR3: CATSARQGAPPKNIQYF
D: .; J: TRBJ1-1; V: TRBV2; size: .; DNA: TGTGCCAGCAGCTTTACAGCGAACACTGAAGCTTTCTTT; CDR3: CASSFTANTEAFF
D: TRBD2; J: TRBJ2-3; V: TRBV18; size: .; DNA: TGTGCCAGCTCACTAACGCGGGAGGCTCGGGCAGATACGCAGTATTTT; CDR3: CASSLTREARADTQYF
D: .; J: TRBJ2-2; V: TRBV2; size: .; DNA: TGTGCCAGCAGTGAGGAGGTAGTGCAGAACACCGGGGAGCTGTTTTTT; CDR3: CASSEEVVQNTGELFF
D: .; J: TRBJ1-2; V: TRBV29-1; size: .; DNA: TGCAGCGTTTCAAGGGGCACCCAGAGTTATGGCTACACCTTC; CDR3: CSVSRGTQSYGYTF